The clone carrying this T cell receptor (beta chain) has a handful of counts. The target antigen is unknown. The PBMCs had their origin in 10 ml of fresh peripheral blood. The V and J ends lost 3 bases and 1 base, in that order; junction bases with no gene match: 6. This CDR3 contains 16 residues. Looked up from germline, CDR1 is SGDLS and CDR2 is YYNGEE. The data are from a study of T cells in Graves' hyperthyroidism and ophthalmopathy. Whole-study context: Peripheral blood was obtained at initial diagnosis, preceding any treatment. Notes on the study in general: With a median lead of approximately 6 months before onset, the model predicted ophthalmopathy. Blood also showed most of the thyroid clonotypes that were expanded above 0.001.

Amplification of TCR beta CDR3 regions used RNA as the template. HTBI primers were employed in a first-round RT-PCR of the TCR CDR3. TCRdb recomputed calls from the multiplex PCR reads with MiXCR, one row per CDR3 protein. The table shows about 380,000 distinct CDR3 sequences, with roughly 18% occurring only once. Sequenced material: blood. The receptor was isolated from a young man with Graves' ophthalmopathy. The V and J genes are TRBV9 and TRBJ1-1; 10 bases line up with TRBD1. The CDR3 spells CASSEAGTGANTEAFF. The CDR3 nucleotides read TGTGCCAGCAGCGAAGCGGGGACAGGGGCGAACACTGAAGCTTTCTTT.